This T cell receptor beta chain was profiled in a study of shared clonotypes between healthy human individuals (dated by TCRdb to the early 2020s). Study-wide context: The cohort comprised a couple of women and a few men aged 18 to 49 years. To increase sequencing depth and limit assay-specific biases, different laboratories used diverse techniques to prepare libraries and sequence TCR repertoires. Per donor, leukapheresis produced somewhere between about 0.94 and 9 billion PBMCs. For each donor, CD4 naive and CD4 memory were each given three plates, CD8 naive was given two plates, and CD8 memory was given one plate. To estimate repertoire size and how much clonotypes are shared between individuals, the study performed deep sequencing of blood TCR repertoires from a few healthy adults.

Overall study results and their limits: Higher generation probabilities were observed for clonotypes shared by all four sorted-subset donors than for non-shared clonotypes. Because the study included a small number of donors, the genetic and exposure-history diversity represented was limited. Sampling was restricted to blood, and TCR repertoires in tissues likely differ from the TCR repertoires found in blood. Rarefaction of sorted-subset datasets indicated incomplete sequencing despite the large sequencing depth. Roughly 5% of naive CD4, 3% to 4% of naive CD8, roughly 2.4% of memory CD4, and 0.35% to 0.5% of memory CD8 clonotypes were shared across several donors. Larger estimated clonotype richness was generally found for naive subsets than for memory subsets. Pairwise subsampling indicated that sequencing depth was expected to affect the degree of clonotype sharing among donors.

As encoded in the germline V gene (reference sequence), CDR1 is SEHNR while CDR2 is FQNEAQ. Including the terminal cysteine and phenylalanine, the CDR3 comprises 12 residues. The CDR3 DNA has 36 bases and is translated from base 1. V is cut by 0 bases and J by 8 bases, and the space between the germline ends is 7 bases. Turning to this clone: Its antigen target is currently unknown. No much larger clone exists at a distance of one base, and base qualities are not known.

Healthy HIV-negative adults with no recently reported acute infections or vaccinations were included as donors. Every donor was a Caucasian adult residing in Nashville, Tennessee, USA. Magnetic negative selection was used to enrich CD4+ T cells, after which naive cells were positively selected on CD45RA and the negative fraction became the memory subset. Blood was obtained by leukapheresis, after which PBMCs were separated by Ficoll-Histopaque density gradient centrifugation and cryopreserved in liquid nitrogen vapor phase. Purity and quantity of every magnetically sorted T cell population were checked by analytical flow cytometry. Each sorted fraction had its genomic DNA isolated and then quantified by UV absorbance on a Nanodrop 2000c. TCR CDR3 regions were amplified from genomic DNA by multiplex PCR using the deep immunoSEQ assay. Genomic DNA extracted from each cell subset was distributed evenly over all wells of several immunoSEQ 96-well plates, and each plate served as one replicate. For sorted subsets, around 200 ng genomic DNA, equal to 30,000 to 35,000 T cell genomes, was loaded into each replicate PCR. Purified libraries were measured with a Qubit 3.0 fluorometer, size-checked on a Bioanalyzer 2100, and measured again with the KAPA Library Quantification kit. A separate single-read 150-cycle Illumina NextSeq 550 flow cell was used to sequence each immunoSEQ 96-well plate. The study's own analysis went as follows. The immunoSEQ output contained only junctional sequences without quality scores, so filtering could not match that applied to full-length reads. Sequences were annotated with PyIR, a Python wrapper for IgBLAST v1.9, and V/J genes and CDR3 were assigned using IMGT germline references. Reads with weak V/J assignments (E-value above 1e-6), missing CDR3, stop codons, out-of-frame junctions, or ambiguous translated residues were removed. V3J clonotypes were defined as sequences sharing the same inferred V gene, J gene, and CDR3 amino acid sequence. Percentage overlap between repertoires was calculated by dividing the number of shared unique clonotypes by the size of the smaller repertoire. RTK rarefaction, the Chao1 estimator, and Recon v2.1 estimates of unobserved clonotypes were used to assess repertoire richness. Generation probabilities were computed with OLGA for all TCRbeta clonotypes obtained by the gDNA method from a few donors. TCRdb took over this immuneACCESS table, retaining in-frame rearrangements with V and J assigned. Such tables are incomplete; in checked studies, under half of the missing clones stem from an unresolved V gene, and the remainder is unexplained. V, J and clone size are those of that table, while D and trimming were read from the DNA. A total of 2,500,000 or so clones appear in this sample, just under 95% of them only once. 0.3% to 0.4% of the sample rests with the top ten.

The V and J segments used are TRBV7-9 and TRBJ1-2, with the identity of the D gene unclear. Sequenced: naive CD4+ T cells from PBMCs. According to the study, the label for this sample's cell subset or site signals: CD45RA+ positively selected. This TCR was recovered from a young man in good health. Some clones in this sample may be carry-over from other donors' samples. DNA sequence: TGTGCCAGCAGCTTAGCCCCCGGAGGCTACACCTTC. Its product reads: CASSLAPGGYTF. The CDR3, completed at both ends by the reference TRBV7-9 and TRBJ1-2 genes, gives the full variable domain DTGVSQNPRHKITKRGQNVTFRCDPISEHNRLYWYRQTLGQGPEFLTYFQNEAQLEKSRLLSDRFSAERPKGSFSTLEIQRTEQGDSAMYLCASSLAPGGYTFGSGTRLTVV.